The subject of this entry is one T cell receptor beta chain. Generated by immunoSEQ multiplex PCR, the TCRdb table keeps only in-frame clones and is missing some. The profile covers 150,000 to 200,000 clones, with about 86% appearing a single time and 0.99% taken by the ten largest. V dropped 3 bases and J dropped 6; count of bases not matched to a gene: 12. The CDR3 spans 16 residues. CDR1 is GTSNPN and CDR2 is SVGIG in the germline V gene (reference sequence). The sample is drawn from a study of blood T cell repertoires in COVID-19. The V call is TRBV30, the J call TRBJ2-2; 8 bases line up with TRBD2. What was sequenced was peripheral blood. This TCR was recovered from a man in his late teens or twenties with acute or convalescent COVID-19. CDR3 nucleotide sequence: TGTGCCTGGAGCGGACCCGGACTAGCAGCGGCCGGGGAGCTGTTTTTT. This encodes CAWSGPGLAAAGELFF.